This TCR beta chain was recorded in a study of response to subunit inactivated influenza vaccine. The CDR3 totals 15 residues. CDR1 and CDR2 (germline): SEHNR, FQNEAQ (reference sequence). The junction had 3 bases not matched to a gene; V was cut back by 4 bases and J by 1 base. This clonotype was counted only a few times. From the RT-PCR reads, TCRdb called clonotypes with MiXCR, one entry per CDR3 protein. The profile shows some 570,000 distinct CDR3 sequences, about 11% of them singletons. A further study also used this sample, focusing on T cells expressing NK-cell markers. From that second work: Synthesis of TCR beta cDNA relied on 5'RACE template switching carrying UMIs. One observes that, in a few donors, these clonotypes were also the leading ones within the CD3+CD56-NKG2C+ fraction. It is unclear if expanded NKG2C-expressing clones target HCMV antigens.

The chain is built from TRBV7-9 and TRBJ2-5, with 10 bases matching TRBD1. The starting material was PBMCs from blood, obtained on the day of vaccination. The clonotype comes from a man aged 45-65 years who received an inactivated influenza vaccine. CDR3 region: CASSWDRGFQETQYF. Here the CDR3 DNA reads TGTGCCAGCAGCTGGGACAGGGGTTTCCAAGAGACCCAGTACTTC.